This TCR beta chain comes out of a study of blood T cell repertoires in COVID-19. In the study overall: Samples taken during acute and convalescent COVID-19 were collected in the United States, Italy and Spain. The analysed material was cDNA or gDNA that came from T cells, B-cell-depleted T cells, or PBMCs.

This clone has more than one count but fewer than ten. The authors' processing: Amplification of reference gene primers was used by the study to estimate nucleated cell counts. The data were produced by immunoSEQ multiplex PCR, yet TCRdb's version contains in-frame clones alone and is incomplete. Clonal size and the V and J genes are those of that table, whereas D and trimming came from the DNA. Here the sample spans 70,000 to 85,000 clones, roughly 86% being singletons. CDR1 and CDR2 (germline): LNHDA, SQIVND (reference sequence). The length of the CDR3 is 16 residues. Trimming removed 3 bases from V and 2 bases from J, with 13 bases in between.

The source material was peripheral blood. The clonotype was recovered from a woman aged 55 to 70 with acute or convalescent COVID-19. J is TRBJ1-4 and V is TRBV19, with D unresolved. Here the CDR3 DNA reads TGTGCCAGTAGTATGGGCCGCCCTGGGACTAATGAAAAACTGTTTTTT. Its translation is CASSMGRPGTNEKLFF.